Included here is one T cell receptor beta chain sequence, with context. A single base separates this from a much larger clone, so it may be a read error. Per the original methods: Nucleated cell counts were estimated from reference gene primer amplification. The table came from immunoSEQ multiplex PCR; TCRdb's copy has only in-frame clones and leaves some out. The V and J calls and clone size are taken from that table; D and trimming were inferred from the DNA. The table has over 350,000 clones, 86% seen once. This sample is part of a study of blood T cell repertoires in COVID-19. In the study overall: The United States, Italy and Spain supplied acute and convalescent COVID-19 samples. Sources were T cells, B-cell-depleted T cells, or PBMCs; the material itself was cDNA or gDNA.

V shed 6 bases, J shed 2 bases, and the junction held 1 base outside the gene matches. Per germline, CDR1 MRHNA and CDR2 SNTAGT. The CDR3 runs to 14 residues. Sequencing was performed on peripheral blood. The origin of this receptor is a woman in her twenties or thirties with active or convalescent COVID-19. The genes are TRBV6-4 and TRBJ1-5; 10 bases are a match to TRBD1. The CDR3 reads CASRGTGGNQPQHF. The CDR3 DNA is TGTGCCAGCAGGGGGACAGGGGGCAATCAGCCCCAGCATTTT.